What follows describes a single T cell receptor beta chain. CDR3 size: 11 residues. Trimming took 0 bases from V and 10 from J; bases not matched to a gene: 2. Per the germline V gene, CDR1 is GTSNPN and CDR2 is SVGIG (reference sequence). Data came from immunoSEQ multiplex PCR; TCRdb stores just in-frame clones and leaves some out. The data contain over 25,000 clones, 80% of them singletons. This sample was taken from a study of early stage breast cancer tumors. Study information: The ER+/PR+/HER2- tumors included seven or eight ductal and a handful of lobular carcinomas.

Sequenced: blood. This sequence was found in a person in their sixties with breast cancer. V is TRBV30 and J is TRBJ1-1; the match to TRBD1 covers 7 bases. The CDR3 protein is CAWSVQGSAFF. CDR3 bases: TGTGCCTGGAGTGTACAGGGGTCAGCTTTCTTT.